The present TCR beta chain was sequenced within a study of CDR3 diversity in severe acne. Each CDR3 protein gets one entry after TCRdb re-called the PCR reads with MiXCR. The sample gives approximately 77,000 distinct CDR3 sequences, approximately 49% of which show up once; 11% is in the top ten. Trimming took 2 bases from V and 11 from J, leaving 15 bases between them. Germline CDR1 and CDR2: LNHDA and SQIVND (reference sequence). The CDR3 length is 13 residues. A note on this clonotype: Being one base from a much bigger clone, this may be a read error. The CDR3 carries no conserved terminal phenylalanine or tryptophan, so it likely arises from a read error.

Sample: blood. This sequence originates from a male donor with severe acne vulgaris. The rearrangement uses TRBV19 and TRBJ1-1; D not certain. CDR3 nucleotide sequence: TGTGCCAGTAGTATACCCGAAGGAGAGTCGGCTTTCTCT. This gives the protein CASSIPEGESAFS.